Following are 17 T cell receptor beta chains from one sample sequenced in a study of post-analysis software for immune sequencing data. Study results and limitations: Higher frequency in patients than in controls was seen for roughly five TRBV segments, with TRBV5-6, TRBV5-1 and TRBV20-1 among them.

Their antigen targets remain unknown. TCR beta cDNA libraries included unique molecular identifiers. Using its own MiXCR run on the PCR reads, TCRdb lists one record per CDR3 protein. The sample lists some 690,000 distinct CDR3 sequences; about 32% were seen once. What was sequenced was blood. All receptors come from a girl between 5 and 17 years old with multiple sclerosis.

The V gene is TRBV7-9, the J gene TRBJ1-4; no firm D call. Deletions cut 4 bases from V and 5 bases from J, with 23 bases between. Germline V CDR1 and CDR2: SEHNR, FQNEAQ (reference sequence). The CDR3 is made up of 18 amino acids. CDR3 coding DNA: TGTGCCAGCAGCTCCCCCTTCCGGCAGCGGGTGTTGAATGAAAAACTGTTTTTT. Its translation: CASSSPFRQRVLNEKLFF.

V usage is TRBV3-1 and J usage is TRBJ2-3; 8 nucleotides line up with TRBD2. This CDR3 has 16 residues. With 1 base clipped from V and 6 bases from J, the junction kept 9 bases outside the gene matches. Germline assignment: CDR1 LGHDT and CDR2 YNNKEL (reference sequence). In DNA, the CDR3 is TGTGCCAGCAGCCAAGGACCCGCGGGGGGCCGGGATACGCAGTATTTT. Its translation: CASSQGPAGGRDTQYF.

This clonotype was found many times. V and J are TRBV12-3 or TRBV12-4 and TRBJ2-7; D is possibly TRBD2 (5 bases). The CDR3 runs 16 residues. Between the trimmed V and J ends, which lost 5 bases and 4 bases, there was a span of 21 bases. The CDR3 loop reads CASSPLPGYLLYEQYF. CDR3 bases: TGTGCCAGCAGTCCCCTTCCGGGGTATCTTTTGTACGAGCAGTACTTC.

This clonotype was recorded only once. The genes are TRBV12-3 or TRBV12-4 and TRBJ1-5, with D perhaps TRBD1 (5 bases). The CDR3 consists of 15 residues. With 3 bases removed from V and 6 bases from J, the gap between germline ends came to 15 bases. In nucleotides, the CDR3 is TGTGCCAGCAGTTTGTTCACAGGCCAGGGTCAGCCCCAGCATTTT. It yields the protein CASSLFTGQGQPQHF.

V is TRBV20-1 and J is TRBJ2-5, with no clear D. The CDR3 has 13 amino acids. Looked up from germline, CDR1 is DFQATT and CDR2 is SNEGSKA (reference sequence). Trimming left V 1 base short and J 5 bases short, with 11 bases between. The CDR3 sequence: CSARVVAGETQYF. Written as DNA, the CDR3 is TGCAGTGCTAGAGTGGTAGCCGGGGAGACCCAGTACTTC.

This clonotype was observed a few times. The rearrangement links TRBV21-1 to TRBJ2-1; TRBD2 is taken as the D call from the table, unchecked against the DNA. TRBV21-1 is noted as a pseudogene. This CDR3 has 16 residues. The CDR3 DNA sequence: TGTGCCAGCAGCAACCTTCAAGGGACTAGCGGGAGGGCGCAGTTCTTC. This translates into CASSNLQGTSGRAQFF.

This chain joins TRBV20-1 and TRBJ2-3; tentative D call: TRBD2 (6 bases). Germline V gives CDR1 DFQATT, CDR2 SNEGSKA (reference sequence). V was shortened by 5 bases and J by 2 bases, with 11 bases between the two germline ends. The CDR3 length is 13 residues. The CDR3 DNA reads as TGCAGTGCTGGGGGGACCTTCACAGATACGCAGTATTTT. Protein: CSAGGTFTDTQYF.

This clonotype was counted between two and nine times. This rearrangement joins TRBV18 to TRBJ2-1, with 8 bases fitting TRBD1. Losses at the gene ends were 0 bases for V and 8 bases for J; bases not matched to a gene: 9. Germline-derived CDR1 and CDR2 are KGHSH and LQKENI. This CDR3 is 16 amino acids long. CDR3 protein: CASSPPRDRIEYEQFF. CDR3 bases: TGTGCCAGCTCACCACCGAGGGACAGGATAGAATATGAGCAGTTCTTC.

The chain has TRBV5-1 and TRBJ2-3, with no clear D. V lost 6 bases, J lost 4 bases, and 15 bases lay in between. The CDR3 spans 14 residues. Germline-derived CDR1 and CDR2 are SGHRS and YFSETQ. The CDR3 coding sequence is TGCGCCAGCACCGCCGGTGCAAAGGCAGATACGCAGTATTTT. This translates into CASTAGAKADTQYF.

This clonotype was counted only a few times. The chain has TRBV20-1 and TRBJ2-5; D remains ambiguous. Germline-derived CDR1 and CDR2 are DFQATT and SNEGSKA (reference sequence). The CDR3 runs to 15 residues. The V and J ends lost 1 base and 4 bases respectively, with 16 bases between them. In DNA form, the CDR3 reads TGCAGTGCTAGAGGCCAAGGGAAGTTGTCAGAGACCCAGTACTTC. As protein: CSARGQGKLSETQYF.

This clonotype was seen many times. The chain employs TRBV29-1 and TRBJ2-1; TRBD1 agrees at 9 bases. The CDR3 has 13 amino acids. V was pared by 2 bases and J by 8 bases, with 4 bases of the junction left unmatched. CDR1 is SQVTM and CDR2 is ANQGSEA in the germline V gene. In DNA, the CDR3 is TGCAGCGTTGAACGGACAGGGGACGATGAGCAGTTCTTC. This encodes CSVERTGDDEQFF.

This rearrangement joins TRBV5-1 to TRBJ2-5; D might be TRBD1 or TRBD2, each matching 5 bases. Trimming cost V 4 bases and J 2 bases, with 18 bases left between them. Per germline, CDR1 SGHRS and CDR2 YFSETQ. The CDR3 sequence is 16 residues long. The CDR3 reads CASSPVKRTKQETQYF. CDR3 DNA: TGCGCCAGCAGCCCAGTAAAGCGGACAAAGCAAGAGACCCAGTACTTC.

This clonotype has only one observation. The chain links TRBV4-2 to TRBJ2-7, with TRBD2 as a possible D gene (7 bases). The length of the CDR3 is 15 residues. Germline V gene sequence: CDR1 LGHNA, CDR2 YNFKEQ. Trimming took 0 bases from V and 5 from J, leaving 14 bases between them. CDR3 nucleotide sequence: TGTGCCAGCAGCCAAGACGGGGGGCGCGGCAACGAGCAGTACTTC. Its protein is CASSQDGGRGNEQYF.

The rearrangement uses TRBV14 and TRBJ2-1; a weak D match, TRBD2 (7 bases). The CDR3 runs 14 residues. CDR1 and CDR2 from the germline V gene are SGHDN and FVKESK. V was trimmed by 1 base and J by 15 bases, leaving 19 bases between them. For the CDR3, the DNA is TGTGCCAGCAGCCAAGCTGCGGGGGCCGGGGATCGGTTCTTC. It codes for CASSQAAGAGDRFF.

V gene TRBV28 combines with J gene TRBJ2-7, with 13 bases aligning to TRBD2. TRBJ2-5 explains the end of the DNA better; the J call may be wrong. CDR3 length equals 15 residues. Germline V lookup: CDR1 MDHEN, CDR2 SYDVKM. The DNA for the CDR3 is TGTGCCAGCAATTCGGGACTAGCGGGGAAGGAGACCCAGTACTTC. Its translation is CASNSGLAGKETQYF.

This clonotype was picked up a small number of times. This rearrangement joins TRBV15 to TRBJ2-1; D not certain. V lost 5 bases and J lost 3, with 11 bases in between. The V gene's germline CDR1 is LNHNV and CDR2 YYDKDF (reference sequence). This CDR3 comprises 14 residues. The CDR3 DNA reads TGTGCCACCAGCTTCCGGGCCAACTACAATGAGCAGTTCTTC. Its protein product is CATSFRANYNEQFF.

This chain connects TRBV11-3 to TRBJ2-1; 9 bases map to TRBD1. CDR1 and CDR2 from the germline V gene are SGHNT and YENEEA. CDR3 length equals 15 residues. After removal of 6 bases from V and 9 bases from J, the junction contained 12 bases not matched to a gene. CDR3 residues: CASSSRDRGKGEQFF. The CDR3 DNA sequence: TGTGCCAGCAGTTCTCGAGACAGGGGGAAGGGTGAGCAGTTCTTC. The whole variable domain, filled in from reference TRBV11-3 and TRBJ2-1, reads EAGVVQSPRYKIIEKKQPVAFWCNPISGHNTLYWYLQNLGQGPELLIRYENEEAVDDSQLPKDRFSAERLKGVDSTLKIQPAELGDSAVYLCASSSRDRGKGEQFFGPGTRLTVL.